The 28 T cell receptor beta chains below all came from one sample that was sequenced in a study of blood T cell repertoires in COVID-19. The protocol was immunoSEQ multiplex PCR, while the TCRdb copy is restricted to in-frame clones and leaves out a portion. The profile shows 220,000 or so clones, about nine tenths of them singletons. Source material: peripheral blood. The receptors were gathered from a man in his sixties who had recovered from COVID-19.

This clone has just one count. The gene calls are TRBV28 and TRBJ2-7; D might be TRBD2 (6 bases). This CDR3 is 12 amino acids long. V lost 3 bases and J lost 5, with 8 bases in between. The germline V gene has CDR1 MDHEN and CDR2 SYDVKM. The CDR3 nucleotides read TGTGCCAGCAGTTTGGCGGGGCACGAGCAGTACTTC. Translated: CASSLAGHEQYF. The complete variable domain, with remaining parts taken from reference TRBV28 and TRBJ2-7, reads DVKVTQSSRYLVKRTGEKVFLECVQDMDHENMFWYRQDPGLGLRLIYFSYDVKMKEKGDIPEGYSVSREKKERFSLILESASTNQTSMYLCASSLAGHEQYFGPGTRLTVT.

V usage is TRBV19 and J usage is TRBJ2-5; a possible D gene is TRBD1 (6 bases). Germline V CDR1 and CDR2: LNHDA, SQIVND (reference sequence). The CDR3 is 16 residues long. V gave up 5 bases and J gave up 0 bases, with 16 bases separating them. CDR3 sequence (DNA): TGTGCCAGTAGTCCTCTCGGACAGATGTACCAAGAGACCCAGTACTTC. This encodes CASSPLGQMYQETQYF.

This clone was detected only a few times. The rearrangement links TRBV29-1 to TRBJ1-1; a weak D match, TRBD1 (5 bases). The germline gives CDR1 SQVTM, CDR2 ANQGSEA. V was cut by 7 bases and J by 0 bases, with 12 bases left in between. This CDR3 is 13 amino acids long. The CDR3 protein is CSGGRGLNTEAFF. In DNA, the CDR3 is TGCAGCGGGGGACGGGGATTGAACACTGAAGCTTTCTTT. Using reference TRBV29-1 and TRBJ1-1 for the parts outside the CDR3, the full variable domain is SAVISQKPSRDICQRGTSLTIQCQVDSQVTMMFWYRQQPGQSLTLIATANQGSEATYESGFVIDKFPISRPNLTFSTLTVSNMSPEDSSIYLCSGGRGLNTEAFFGQGTRLTVV.

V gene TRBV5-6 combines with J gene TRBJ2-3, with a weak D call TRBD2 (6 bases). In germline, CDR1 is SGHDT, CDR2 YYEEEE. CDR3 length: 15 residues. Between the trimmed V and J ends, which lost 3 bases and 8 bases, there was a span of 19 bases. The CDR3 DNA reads TGTGCCAGCAGCTCCTCGACTAGGAGAGAAGGTACGCAGTATTTT. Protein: CASSSSTRREGTQYF.

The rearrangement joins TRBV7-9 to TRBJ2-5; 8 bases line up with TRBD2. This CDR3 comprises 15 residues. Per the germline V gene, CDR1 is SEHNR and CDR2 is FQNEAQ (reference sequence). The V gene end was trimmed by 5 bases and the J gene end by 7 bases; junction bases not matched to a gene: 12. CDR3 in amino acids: CASSIASGGYGTQYF. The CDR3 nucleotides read TGTGCCAGCAGCATTGCAAGCGGGGGATATGGGACCCAGTACTTC.

The CDR3 nucleotides read TGTGCCAGCAGCTCCGGGACAAATTCCTACGAGCAGTACTTC. Translating it yields CASSSGTNSYEQYF. The chain has TRBV6-5 and TRBJ2-7; TRBD1 might be the D (6 bases). CDR3 length: 14 residues. The germline V and J ends were trimmed by 6 bases and 1 base, with 13 bases remaining between them. Germline values: CDR1 MNHEY, CDR2 SVGAGI.

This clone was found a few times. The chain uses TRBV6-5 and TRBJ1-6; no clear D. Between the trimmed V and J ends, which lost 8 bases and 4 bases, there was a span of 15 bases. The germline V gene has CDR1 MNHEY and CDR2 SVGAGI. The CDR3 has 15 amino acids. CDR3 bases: TGTGCCAGCCACACTAGGACGGGGTATAATTCACCCCTCCACTTT. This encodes CASHTRTGYNSPLHF.

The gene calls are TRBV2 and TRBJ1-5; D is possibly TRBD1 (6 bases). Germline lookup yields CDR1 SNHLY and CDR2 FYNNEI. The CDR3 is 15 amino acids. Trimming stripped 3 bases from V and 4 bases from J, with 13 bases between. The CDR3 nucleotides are TGTGCCAGCAGTGAGGCACAGGGTCGGAATCAGCCCCAGCATTTT. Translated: CASSEAQGRNQPQHF.

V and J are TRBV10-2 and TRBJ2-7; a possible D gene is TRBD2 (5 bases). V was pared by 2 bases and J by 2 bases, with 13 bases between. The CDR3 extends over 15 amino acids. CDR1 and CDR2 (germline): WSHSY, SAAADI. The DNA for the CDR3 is TGCGCCAGCAGTGAGAGACGGGAAAGGGCCTACGAGCAGTACTTC. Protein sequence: CASSERRERAYEQYF.

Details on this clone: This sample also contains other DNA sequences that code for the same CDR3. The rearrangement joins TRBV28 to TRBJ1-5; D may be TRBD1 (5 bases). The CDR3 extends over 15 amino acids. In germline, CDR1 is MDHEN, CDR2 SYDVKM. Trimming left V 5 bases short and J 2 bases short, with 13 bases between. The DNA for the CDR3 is TGTGCCAGCAGTCCCGGTGGGGCCGGCAATCAGCCCCAGCATTTT. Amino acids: CASSPGGAGNQPQHF.

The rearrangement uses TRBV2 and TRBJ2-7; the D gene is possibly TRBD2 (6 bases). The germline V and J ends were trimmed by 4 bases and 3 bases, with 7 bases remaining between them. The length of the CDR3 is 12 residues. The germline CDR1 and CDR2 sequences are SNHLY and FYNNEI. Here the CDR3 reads CASSVGLYEQYF. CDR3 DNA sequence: TGTGCCAGCAGTGTGGGACTCTACGAGCAGTACTTC.

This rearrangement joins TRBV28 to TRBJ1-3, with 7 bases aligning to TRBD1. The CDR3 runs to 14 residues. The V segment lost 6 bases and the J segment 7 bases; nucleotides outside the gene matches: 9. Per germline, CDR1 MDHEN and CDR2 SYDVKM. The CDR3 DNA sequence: TGTGCCAGCAGACTCGGACAGGCAAGGAACACCATATATTTT. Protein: CASRLGQARNTIYF.

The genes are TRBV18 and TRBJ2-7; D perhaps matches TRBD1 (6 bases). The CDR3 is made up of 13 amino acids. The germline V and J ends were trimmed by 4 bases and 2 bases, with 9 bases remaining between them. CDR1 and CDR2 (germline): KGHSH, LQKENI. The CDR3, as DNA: TGTGCCAGCTCACAAAACAGGGCCTACGAGCAGTACTTC. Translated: CASSQNRAYEQYF.

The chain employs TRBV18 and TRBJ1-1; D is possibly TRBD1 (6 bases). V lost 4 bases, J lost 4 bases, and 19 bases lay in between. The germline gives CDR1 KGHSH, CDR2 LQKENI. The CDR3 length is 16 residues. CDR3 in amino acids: CASSQMRQGGGTEAFF. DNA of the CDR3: TGTGCCAGCTCACAGATGCGGCAGGGAGGGGGCACTGAAGCTTTCTTT.

This CDR3 reads CATSSTGSNSPLHF. Here the CDR3 DNA reads TGTGCCACCTCCTCTACAGGGAGTAATTCACCCCTCCACTTT. V and J are TRBV10-3 and TRBJ1-6, with TRBD1 as a possible D gene (6 bases). V was clipped by 10 bases and J by 6 bases, with 16 bases between them. The CDR3 totals 14 residues. Germline V lookup: CDR1 ENHRY, CDR2 SYGVKD.

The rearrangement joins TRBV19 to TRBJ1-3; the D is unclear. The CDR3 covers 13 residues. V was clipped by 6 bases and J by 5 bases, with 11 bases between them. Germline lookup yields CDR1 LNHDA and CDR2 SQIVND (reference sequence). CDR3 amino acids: CASSLGQRNTIYF. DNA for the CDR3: TGTGCCAGTAGCCTTGGGCAGCGAAACACCATATATTTT.

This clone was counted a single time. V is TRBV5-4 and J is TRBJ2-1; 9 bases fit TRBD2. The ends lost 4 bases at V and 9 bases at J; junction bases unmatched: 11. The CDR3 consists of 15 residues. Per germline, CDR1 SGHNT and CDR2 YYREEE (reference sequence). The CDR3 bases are TGTGCCAGCAGCCGAGTAGCGGGAGAGGGTGGTGAGCAGTTCTTC. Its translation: CASSRVAGEGGEQFF.

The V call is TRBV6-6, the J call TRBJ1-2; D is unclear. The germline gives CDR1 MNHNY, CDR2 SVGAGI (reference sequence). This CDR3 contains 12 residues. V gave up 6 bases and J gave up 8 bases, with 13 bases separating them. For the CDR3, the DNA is TGTGCCAGCAGCCCCCAGAGGAGAGGCTACACCTTC. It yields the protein CASSPQRRGYTF.

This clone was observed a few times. Here the CDR3 DNA reads TGCGCCAGCAGCCAAGAGGCCAGTTATAATTCACCCCTCCACTTT. Amino acid sequence: CASSQEASYNSPLHF. The chain employs TRBV4-3 and TRBJ1-6, with unresolved D. Germline CDR1 and CDR2: LGHNA and YSLEER. The CDR3 is made up of 15 amino acids. V was trimmed by 0 bases and J by 4 bases, leaving 7 bases between them.

CDR3 amino acids: CATSRGAGEFYEQYF. The CDR3 nucleotides are TGTGCCACCAGCAGGGGAGCGGGAGAGTTCTACGAGCAGTACTTC. The chain combines TRBV15 with TRBJ2-7, with 8 bases fitting TRBD2. Germline assignment: CDR1 LNHNV and CDR2 YYDKDF (reference sequence). The J segment lost 3 bases and the V segment lost 3 bases, leaving 7 bases of the junction unmatched. The CDR3 has 15 residues.

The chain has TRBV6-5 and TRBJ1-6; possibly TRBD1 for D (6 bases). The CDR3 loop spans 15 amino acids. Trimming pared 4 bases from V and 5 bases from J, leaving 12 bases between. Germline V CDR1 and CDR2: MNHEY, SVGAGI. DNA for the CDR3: TGTGCCAGCAGTTCCACCTGGGACAATAATTCACCCCTCCACTTT. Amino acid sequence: CASSSTWDNNSPLHF.

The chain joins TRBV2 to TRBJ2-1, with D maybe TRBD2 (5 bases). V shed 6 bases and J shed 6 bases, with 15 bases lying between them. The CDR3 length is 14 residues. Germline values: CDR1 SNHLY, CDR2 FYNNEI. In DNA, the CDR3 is TGTGCCAGCAGGAGCTCTACGGGAAGCAATGAGCAGTTCTTC. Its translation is CASRSSTGSNEQFF.

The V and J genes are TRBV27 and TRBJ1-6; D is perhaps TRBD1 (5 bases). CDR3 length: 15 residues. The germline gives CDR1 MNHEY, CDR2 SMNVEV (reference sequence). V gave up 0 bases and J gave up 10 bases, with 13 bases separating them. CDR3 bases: TGTGCCAGCAGTTTATCGGGGGGGTTGCGATCACCCCTCCACTTT. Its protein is CASSLSGGLRSPLHF.

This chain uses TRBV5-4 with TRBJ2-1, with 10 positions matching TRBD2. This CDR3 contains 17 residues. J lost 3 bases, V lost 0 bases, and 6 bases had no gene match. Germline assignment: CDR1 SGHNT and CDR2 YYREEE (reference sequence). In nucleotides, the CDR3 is TGTGCCAGCAGCTTGGCTATAACTAGCGGGAACTACAATGAGCAGTTCTTC. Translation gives CASSLAITSGNYNEQFF.

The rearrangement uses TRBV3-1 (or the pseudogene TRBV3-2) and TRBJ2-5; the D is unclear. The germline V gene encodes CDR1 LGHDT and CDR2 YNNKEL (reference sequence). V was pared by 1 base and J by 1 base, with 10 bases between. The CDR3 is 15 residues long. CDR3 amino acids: CASSQVLGIQETQYF. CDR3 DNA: TGTGCCAGCAGCCAAGTGCTAGGAATCCAAGAGACCCAGTACTTC.

The CDR3 bases are TGTGCCAGCAGTGAACAGGGGGTTTCGTACAATGAGCAGTTCTTC. Its protein is CASSEQGVSYNEQFF. This sequence joins TRBV6-4 and TRBJ2-1, with 8 bases aligning to TRBD1. Trimming removed 3 bases from V and 4 bases from J; junction bases left unmatched: 5. The CDR3 is 15 amino acids. Germline V lookup: CDR1 MRHNA, CDR2 SNTAGT.

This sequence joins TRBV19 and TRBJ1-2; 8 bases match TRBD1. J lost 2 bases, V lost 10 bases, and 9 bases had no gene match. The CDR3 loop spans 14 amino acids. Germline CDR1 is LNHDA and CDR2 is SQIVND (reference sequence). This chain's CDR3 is CATQQGGLNYGYTF. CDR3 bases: TGTGCCACCCAACAGGGGGGCTTGAACTATGGCTACACCTTC. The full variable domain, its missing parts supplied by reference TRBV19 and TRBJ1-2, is DGGITQSPKYLFRKEGQNVTLSCEQNLNHDAMYWYRQDPGQGLRLIYYSQIVNDFQKGDIAEGYSVSREKKESFPLTVTSAQKNPTAFYLCATQQGGLNYGYTFGSGTRLTVV.

CDR3: CASRPSGAFYNEQFF. The CDR3 DNA follows: TGCGCCAGCAGACCCAGCGGGGCTTTTTACAATGAGCAGTTCTTC. This chain uses TRBV5-1 with TRBJ2-1, with 7 bases identical to TRBD2. The CDR3 length is 15 residues. CDR1 is SGHRS, CDR2 YFSETQ, per germline. With 5 bases clipped from V and 4 bases from J, the junction kept 9 bases outside the gene matches.